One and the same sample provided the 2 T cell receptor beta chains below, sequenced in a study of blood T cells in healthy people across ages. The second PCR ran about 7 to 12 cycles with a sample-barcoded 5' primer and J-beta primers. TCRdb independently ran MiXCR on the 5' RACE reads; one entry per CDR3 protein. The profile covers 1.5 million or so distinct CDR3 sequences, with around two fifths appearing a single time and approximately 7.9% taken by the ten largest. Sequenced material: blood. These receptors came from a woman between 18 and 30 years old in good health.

CDR3 DNA: TGTGCCATCAGTGCAGTCTCGGCGGGGGAACGTTCCGGGGAGCTGTTTTTT. Its translation: CAISAVSAGERSGELFF. The gene calls are TRBV10-3 and TRBJ2-2; 7 nucleotides match TRBD2. Losses at the gene ends were 4 bases for V and 6 bases for J; bases not matched to a gene: 14. Germline V gene data show CDR1 as ENHRY and CDR2 as SYGVKD. The CDR3 is made up of 17 amino acids.

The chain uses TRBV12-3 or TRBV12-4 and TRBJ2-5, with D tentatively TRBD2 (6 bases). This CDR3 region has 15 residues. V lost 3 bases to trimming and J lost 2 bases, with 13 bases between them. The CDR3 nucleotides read TGTGCCAGCAGTTTGAGTGTTAGCGGACAAGAGACCCAGTACTTC. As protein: CASSLSVSGQETQYF.